These T cell receptor beta chains were read from a single sample in a study of T cell repertoires in chronic hepatitis B. Clones were sequenced by immunoSEQ multiplex PCR, and TCRdb holds only the in-frame ones, with some missing. The repertoire consists of around 660 clones, with just over 85% occurring once and the leading ten covering about 4.6%. Sequenced material: total CD8+ T cells from PBMCs. The receptors shown here come from a human donor with chronic hepatitis B virus infection. CDR3s include the opening cysteine and the closing phenylalanine or tryptophan. The order of the fields is CDR3 protein, CDR3 DNA, J gene, V gene, clone size, D gene. A D gene is named only where the DNA matches it firmly. The size entry is marked missing in some rows and otherwise reads once, few, many or a size class.

CASSHIDRGVNTEAFF	TGCGCCAGCAGCCATATCGACAGGGGGGTGAACACTGAAGCTTTCTTT	TRBJ1-1	TRBV4-1	large	TRBD1
CASSLPEGNTEAFF	TGTGCCAGCAGCTTACCCGAAGGGAACACTGAAGCTTTCTTT	TRBJ1-1	TRBV7-6	NA	NA
CASSQERTANSPLHF	TGCGCCAGCAGCCAAGAGAGGACAGCCAATTCACCCCTCCACTTT	TRBJ1-6	TRBV4-3	NA	NA
CASSLGGNEQFF	TGTGCCAGCAGCTTGGGGGGAAATGAGCAGTTCTTC	TRBJ2-1	TRBV5-6	NA	NA
CASSQEGGEQPYGYTF	TGCGCCAGCAGCCAAGAAGGGGGTGAACAACCATATGGCTACACCTTC	TRBJ1-2	TRBV4-1	NA	NA
CASRPREFSYNEQFF	TGCGCCAGCAGACCGCGGGAGTTTTCCTACAATGAGCAGTTCTTC	TRBJ2-1	TRBV5-1	NA	TRBD2
CASSFVGENTGELFF	TGTGCCAGCAGCTTTGTGGGGGAGAACACCGGGGAGCTGTTTTTT	TRBJ2-2	TRBV7-9	few	NA
CASRNKYSVGFYNEQFF	TGTGCCAGCAGAAATAAGTATAGTGTTGGTTTCTACAATGAGCAGTTCTTC	TRBJ2-1	TRBV6-4	NA	NA
CASLPTSGSETGELFF	TGTGCCAGCCTCCCTACTAGCGGGAGTGAAACCGGGGAGCTGTTTTTT	TRBJ2-2	TRBV2	NA	TRBD2
CASSVEGLATHNEQFF	TGTGCCAGCAGCGTAGAGGGACTAGCGACCCACAATGAGCAGTTCTTC	TRBJ2-1	TRBV9	NA	TRBD2
CASTRDSNNQPQHF	TGTGCCAGTACCAGGGACAGTAACAATCAGCCCCAGCATTTT	TRBJ1-5	TRBV19	NA	TRBD1
CASSQDSRVTYEQYF	TGCGCCAGCAGCCAAGATAGTAGAGTTACCTACGAGCAGTACTTC	TRBJ2-7	TRBV4-1	NA	NA
CASSLDPGQAINEKLFF	TGTGCCAGCAGCTTAGACCCGGGACAGGCTATTAATGAAAAACTGTTTTTT	TRBJ1-4	TRBV11-2	NA	TRBD1
CASSRSLAASTDTQYF	TGTGCCAGCAGCCGGTCACTAGCCGCCTCTACAGATACGCAGTATTTT	TRBJ2-3	TRBV13	NA	NA
CASSLNRDRQFF	TGTGCCAGCAGTTTAAACCGGGACCGGCAGTTCTTC	TRBJ2-1	TRBV6-9	NA	NA
CASSSRDRPDSADTQYF	TGTGCCAGCAGTAGTCGGGATAGGCCTGATTCGGCAGATACGCAGTATTTT	TRBJ2-3	TRBV28	NA	NA
CASSQGGGLSENTIYF	TGCGCCAGCAGCCAAGGAGGGGGGCTTTCGGAAAACACCATATATTTT	TRBJ1-3	TRBV4-3	NA	NA
CASRGGDVREQFF	TGTGCCAGTCGTGGAGGGGACGTTCGGGAGCAGTTCTTC	TRBJ2-1	TRBV14	NA	NA
CASSAGEAANEQFF	TGTGCCAGCAGTGCCGGAGAAGCGGCCAATGAGCAGTTCTTC	TRBJ2-1	TRBV6-4	NA	NA
CASRRQWSRQDWGSTDTQYF	TGTGCCAGCAGACGACAGTGGTCCCGACAGGACTGGGGTAGCACAGATACGCAGTATTTT	TRBJ2-3	TRBV28	NA	NA
CASTSTSGRGDTQYF	TGTGCCAGCACCTCGACTAGCGGGAGGGGAGATACGCAGTATTTT	TRBJ2-3	TRBV7-2	NA	TRBD2
CASSQVGGARETQYF	TGTGCCAGCAGCCAAGTAGGGGGGGCGCGGGAGACCCAGTACTTC	TRBJ2-5	TRBV14	once	NA
CASSVSPIGQMNTEAFF	TGTGCCAGCAGCGTATCTCCGATTGGTCAGATGAACACTGAAGCTTTCTTT	TRBJ1-1	TRBV9	NA	NA
CASSYPPSGSRYEQYF	TGTGCCAGCAGTTATCCACCTAGCGGGAGTCGATACGAGCAGTACTTC	TRBJ2-7	TRBV6-6	NA	TRBD2
CASSQSGQSGANVLTF	TGCGCCAGCAGCCAATCCGGACAGTCCGGGGCCAACGTCCTGACTTTC	TRBJ2-6	TRBV4-1	NA	NA
CASSQYRAPGFETQYF	TGTGCCAGCAGCCAATACCGGGCCCCTGGTTTCGAGACCCAGTACTTC	TRBJ2-5	TRBV7-9	NA	NA
CSALSSSYEQYF	TGCAGCGCCCTATCGTCCTCCTACGAGCAGTACTTC	TRBJ2-7	TRBV29-1	NA	NA
CSAEPLGAMNTEAFF	TGCAGCGCCGAGCCCCTCGGGGCTATGAACACTGAAGCTTTCTTT	TRBJ1-1	TRBV29-1	NA	NA
CASSLDSTGNQPQHF	TGTGCCAGCAGCTTAGATTCAACAGGGAATCAGCCCCAGCATTTT	TRBJ1-5	TRBV11-2	NA	NA
CSVPSGAPETQYF	TGCAGCGTCCCATCCGGGGCCCCAGAGACCCAGTACTTC	TRBJ2-5	TRBV29-1	NA	NA
CASSSVFLAGNEQFF	TGTGCCAGCAGCTCCGTATTTCTAGCGGGTAACGAGCAGTTCTTC	TRBJ2-1	TRBV11-2	once	TRBD2
CASSSGLAGVGQYF	TGTGCCAGCAGCTCGGGACTAGCGGGAGTGGGGCAGTACTTC	TRBJ2-7	TRBV7-6	NA	TRBD2
CASSQETSGSYEQYF	TGTGCCAGCAGCCAGGAAACTAGCGGGTCCTACGAGCAGTACTTC	TRBJ2-7	TRBV4-2	NA	TRBD2
CATSRDHSDSGNTIYF	TGTGCCACCAGCAGGGATCATTCGGACTCTGGAAACACCATATATTTT	TRBJ1-3	TRBV15	NA	NA
CASSRGLAEYQETQYF	TGTGCCAGCAGCCGTGGACTAGCGGAGTACCAAGAGACCCAGTACTTC	TRBJ2-5	TRBV7-9	few	TRBD2
CASSEGDGSNEQFF	TGTGCCAGCAGTGAAGGTGACGGGAGCAATGAGCAGTTCTTC	TRBJ2-1	TRBV6-1	few	NA
CASSQAFSGEGNEQFF	TGCGCCAGCAGCCAAGCTTTCTCGGGAGAGGGCAATGAGCAGTTCTTC	TRBJ2-1	TRBV4-3	NA	NA
CASSPTQAGGDYNEQFF	TGCGCCAGCAGCCCTACTCAAGCGGGAGGAGATTACAATGAGCAGTTCTTC	TRBJ2-1	TRBV5-1	NA	TRBD2
CASSSTGAQETQYF	TGTGCCAGTAGTTCAACAGGGGCCCAAGAGACCCAGTACTTC	TRBJ2-5	TRBV19	NA	TRBD1
CASSLTNYEQYF	TGTGCCAGCAGCCTGACAAACTACGAGCAGTACTTC	TRBJ2-7	TRBV7-9	NA	NA
CASSIGAGSGNTIYF	TGTGCCAGTAGTATAGGCGCGGGCTCTGGAAACACCATATATTTT	TRBJ1-3	TRBV19	NA	NA
CASSQKLAGDDEQFF	TGCGCCAGCAGCCAAAAACTAGCGGGAGACGATGAGCAGTTCTTC	TRBJ2-1	TRBV4-1	NA	TRBD2
CASSPPLTGQNTEAFF	TGTGCCAGCTCACCACCTCTAACGGGACAGAACACTGAAGCTTTCTTT	TRBJ1-1	TRBV18	NA	NA
CASSQEIVHPPGELFF	TGTGCCAGCAGCCAAGAGATAGTCCACCCCCCCGGGGAGCTGTTTTTT	TRBJ2-2	TRBV14	NA	NA
CAWQVGFAGTSTYEQYF	TGTGCCTGGCAAGTTGGTTTTGCGGGGACGAGCACCTACGAGCAGTACTTC	TRBJ2-7	TRBV30	NA	NA
CASSGDGGTDTQYF	TGCGCCAGCAGCGGGGACGGAGGCACAGATACGCAGTATTTT	TRBJ2-3	TRBV5-1	NA	NA
CASTSANTGELFF	TGTGCCAGCACTAGCGCGAACACCGGGGAGCTGTTTTTT	TRBJ2-2	TRBV6-4	NA	NA
CASSLGVAGYNEQFF	TGCGCCAGCAGCCTCGGGGTAGCGGGATACAATGAGCAGTTCTTC	TRBJ2-1	TRBV4-3	NA	TRBD2
CASSEPAGPKSIWETQYF	TGTGCCAGCAGTGAACCGGCGGGGCCAAAGTCCATCTGGGAGACCCAGTACTTC	TRBJ2-5	TRBV28	NA	NA